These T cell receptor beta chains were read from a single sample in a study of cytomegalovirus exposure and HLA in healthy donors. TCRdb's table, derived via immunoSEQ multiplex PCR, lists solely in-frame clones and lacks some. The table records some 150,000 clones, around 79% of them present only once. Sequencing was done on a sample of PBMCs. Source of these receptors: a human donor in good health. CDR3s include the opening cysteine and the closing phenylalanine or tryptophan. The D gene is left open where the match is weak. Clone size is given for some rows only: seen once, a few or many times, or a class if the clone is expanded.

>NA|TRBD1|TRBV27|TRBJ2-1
TGTGCCAGCAGTTTCCCCGGGACAGCCTACAATGAGCAGTTCTTC
CASSFPGTAYNEQFF
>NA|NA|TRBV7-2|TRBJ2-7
TGTGCCAGCAGCTTAGATCACCTAGCCCGTTTGAAGGAGCAGTACTTC
CASSLDHLARLKEQYF
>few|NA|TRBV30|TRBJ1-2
TGTGCCTGGAGTCCAGGAGGATTTGACTATGGCTACACCTTC
CAWSPGGFDYGYTF
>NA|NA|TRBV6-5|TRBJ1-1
TGTGCCAGCAGTTACGGGGGCAGGGCGGACACTGAAGCTTTCTTT
CASSYGGRADTEAFF
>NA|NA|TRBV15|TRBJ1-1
TGTGCCACCAGCAGAGATGTAGTGAGGGTCGGAGGCACTGAAGCTTTCTTT
CATSRDVVRVGGTEAFF
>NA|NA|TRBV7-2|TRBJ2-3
TGTGCCAGCAGCTCATGGTCTTCGAGGCGCTATAGCACAGATACGCAGTATTTT
CASSSWSSRRYSTDTQYF
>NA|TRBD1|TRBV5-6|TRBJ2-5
TGTGCCAGCAGCTTGGAAGGGGGCGGCCAAGAGACCCAGTACTTC
CASSLEGGGQETQYF
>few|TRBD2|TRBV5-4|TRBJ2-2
TGTGCCAGCAGTTTAGCGGGAGCGACCGGGGAGCTGTTTTTT
CASSLAGATGELFF
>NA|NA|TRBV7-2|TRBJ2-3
TGTGCCAGCAGCCTCCGGCGGGGGCCTATAAGCACAGATACGCAGTATTTT
CASSLRRGPISTDTQYF
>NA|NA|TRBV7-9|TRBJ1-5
TGTGCCAGCAGCTTGACGGAGGGGATGCCCCAGCATTTT
CASSLTEGMPQHF
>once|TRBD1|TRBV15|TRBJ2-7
TGTGCCACCAGCAGAGATACAGGGGGGTCAGGAGAGCAGTACTTC
CATSRDTGGSGEQYF
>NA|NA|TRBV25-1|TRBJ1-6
TGTGCCAGCACCCAGACAGGAATAACTAATTCACCCCTCCACTTT
CASTQTGITNSPLHF
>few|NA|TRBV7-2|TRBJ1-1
TGTGCCAGCAGCTCATGGGCCACTGAAGCTTTCTTT
CASSSWATEAFF
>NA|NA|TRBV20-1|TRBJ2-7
TGCAGTGCCGTCCTCTACGAGCAGTACTTC
CSAVLYEQYF
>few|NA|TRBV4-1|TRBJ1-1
TGCGCCAGCAGCCAACCTGGACAGAACCTTGAAGCTTTCTTT
CASSQPGQNLEAFF
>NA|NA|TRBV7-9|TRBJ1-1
TGTGCCAGCAGCTTAGAGGACCGGGGGTTAGAAGCTTTCTTT
CASSLEDRGLEAFF
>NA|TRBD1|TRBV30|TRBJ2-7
TGTGCCTGGTTAGACATGGGACAGGGGGTGGACGAGCAGTACTTC
CAWLDMGQGVDEQYF
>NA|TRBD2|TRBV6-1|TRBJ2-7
TGTGCCAGTCGACTAGCGGGACTCTACGAGCAGTACTTC
CASRLAGLYEQYF
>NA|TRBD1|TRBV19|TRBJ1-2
TGTGCCAGTAGTGTGACAGGGGGCCCTGTTGGCTACACCTTC
CASSVTGGPVGYTF
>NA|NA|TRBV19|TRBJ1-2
TGTGCCAGTAGTCCGGGTAACTATGGCTACACCTTC
CASSPGNYGYTF
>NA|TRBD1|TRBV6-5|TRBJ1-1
TGTGCCAGCAGTCCCGGTCGACAGGGGACGACTGAAGCTTTCTTT
CASSPGRQGTTEAFF
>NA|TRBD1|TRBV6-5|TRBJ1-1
TGTGCCAGCAGCCCGAAAGGGGGCAAAGGCACTGAAGCTTTCTTT
CASSPKGGKGTEAFF
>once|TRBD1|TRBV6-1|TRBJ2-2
TGTGCCAGCAGTGACGGGTTGGGACAGCCGACCGGGGAGCTGTTTTTT
CASSDGLGQPTGELFF
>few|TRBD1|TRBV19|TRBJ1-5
TGTGCCAGTAGGACAGGGACAGGCGGTCAGCCCCAGCATTTT
CASRTGTGGQPQHF
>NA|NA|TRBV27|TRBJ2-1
TGTGCCAGCACCTGGGGACTTAACAATGAGCAGTTCTTC
CASTWGLNNEQFF
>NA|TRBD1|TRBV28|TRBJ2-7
TGTGCCAGCAGTTTCCTGACAGGGCGTCAGGAGCAGTACTTC
CASSFLTGRQEQYF
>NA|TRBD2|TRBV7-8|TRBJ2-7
TGTGCCAGCAGCTTGTGGGACTACCACTACGAGCAGTACTTC
CASSLWDYHYEQYF
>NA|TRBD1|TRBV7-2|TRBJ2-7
TGTGCCAGCAGCGTCAGCTCACAGGGGGCGCGGGAGCAGTACTTC
CASSVSSQGAREQYF
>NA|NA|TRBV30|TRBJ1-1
TGTGCCTGGGGCTCACAGGGACCTGAAGCTTTCTTT
CAWGSQGPEAFF
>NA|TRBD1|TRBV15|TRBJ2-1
TGTGCCACCAGCAGAGTCGCACTGACAGGGGGCTACAATGAGCAGTTCTTC
CATSRVALTGGYNEQFF
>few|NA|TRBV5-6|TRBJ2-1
TGTGCCAGCAGCACCGAGACTAGTACCTATGAGCAGTTCTTC
CASSTETSTYEQFF
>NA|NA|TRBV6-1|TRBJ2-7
TGTGCCAGCAGTGAAGGAACCGGCAGGGTGGGCTACGAGCAGTACTTC
CASSEGTGRVGYEQYF
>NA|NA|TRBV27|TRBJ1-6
TGTGCCAGCAGTTTGAGGCACCAGGGTAACTCACCCCTCCACTTT
CASSLRHQGNSPLHF
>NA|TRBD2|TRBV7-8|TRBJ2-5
TGTGCCAGCAGCTTAGTAGGCCGGGGACTAGCGGGAGAGACCCAGTACTTC
CASSLVGRGLAGETQYF
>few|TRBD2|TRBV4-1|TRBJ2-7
TGCGCCAGCAGCCAAGAACTAGCGGGAGGGCCTAGCTCCTACGAGCAGTACTTC
CASSQELAGGPSSYEQYF
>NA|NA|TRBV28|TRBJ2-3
TGTGCCACCGTATCCTCAGGGTACACAGATACGCAGTATTTT
CATVSSGYTDTQYF
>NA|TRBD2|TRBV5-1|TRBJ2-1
TGCGCCAGCAGCTGGTCGACTAGCGGGAGGTCGGCGTACAATGAGCAGTTCTTC
CASSWSTSGRSAYNEQFF
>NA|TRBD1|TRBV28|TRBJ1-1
TGTGCCAGCAGTTTACCCGGGTCTGCGGGACAGACGAACACTGAAGCTTTCTTT
CASSLPGSAGQTNTEAFF
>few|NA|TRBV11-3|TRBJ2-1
TGTGCCAGCAGCTTGGGAGTTTCGTCTGAGCAGTTCTTC
CASSLGVSSEQFF
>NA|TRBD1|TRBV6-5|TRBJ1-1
TGTGCCAGCAGTTACCACCTACAGGGGCTCACTGAAGCTTTCTTT
CASSYHLQGLTEAFF
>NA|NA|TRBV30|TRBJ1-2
TGTGCCTGGAGTTATAAAAGTGCGGACAGTGGGGTGTCTACCTATGGCTACACCTTC
CAWSYKSADSGVSTYGYTF
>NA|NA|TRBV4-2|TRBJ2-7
TGTGCCAGCAGCCACAGTCTCTCCTACGAGCAGTACTTC
CASSHSLSYEQYF
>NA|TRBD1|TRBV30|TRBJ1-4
TGTGCCTGGAGTGGGCAGGGGGAGGAAAAACTGTTTTTT
CAWSGQGEEKLFF
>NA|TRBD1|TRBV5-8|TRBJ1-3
TGTGCCAGCAGCTTGGTCCCTCGAGACAGGGTAAACGAAAACACCATATATTTT
CASSLVPRDRVNENTIYF
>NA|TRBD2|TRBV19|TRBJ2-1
TGTGCCAGTAGCTTAGCGGGGGATTCCTACAATGAGCAGTTCTTC
CASSLAGDSYNEQFF